Following are 20 T cell receptor beta chains from one sample sequenced in a study of early T cells in non-severe SARS-CoV-2 infection. MiXCR was run by TCRdb on the 5' RACE reads, yielding one entry per CDR3 protein. The sample has 63,000 or so distinct CDR3 sequences, approximately 10% seen once; the top ten hold around 6.3%. The sample was whole blood. The receptors were sampled from an adult who was a healthcare worker with PCR-confirmed SARS-CoV-2 infection or an uninfected control (not recorded which).

This clonotype was seen a handful of times. V is TRBV5-6 and J is TRBJ1-2; D uncertain. Trimming pared 0 bases from V and 6 bases from J, leaving 6 bases between. Germline V gene sequence: CDR1 SGHDT, CDR2 YYEEEE. The CDR3 consists of 12 residues. CDR3 DNA: TGTGCCAGCAGCTTGGGGCAGGATGGCTACACCTTC. Amino acid sequence: CASSLGQDGYTF.

This clonotype was seen more than once but under ten times. CDR3 amino acids: CASSEFEQGLSSNEQFF. CDR3 nucleotide sequence: TGTGCCAGCAGTGAATTCGAACAGGGACTCTCTAGCAATGAGCAGTTCTTC. V gene TRBV6-1 combines with J gene TRBJ2-1; possibly TRBD1 or TRBD2 for D (6 bases each). Germline CDR1 is MNHNS and CDR2 is SASEGT. V was pared by 2 bases and J by 6 bases, with 20 bases between. This CDR3 region has 17 residues.

This chain connects TRBV9 to TRBJ1-1, with no clear D. Germline CDR1 SGDLS, CDR2 YYNGEE. The CDR3 length is 13 residues. Trimming took 4 bases from V and 4 from J, leaving 11 bases between them. The CDR3, as DNA: TGTGCCAGCAGCATTAAGACGCGCACTGAAGCTTTCTTT. Translation: CASSIKTRTEAFF.

V and J are TRBV7-9 and TRBJ1-6; 7 bases agree with TRBD1. The CDR3 sequence is 17 residues long. With 4 bases clipped from V and 10 bases from J, the junction kept 16 bases outside the gene matches. CDR1 is SEHNR, CDR2 FQNEAQ, per germline (reference sequence). Here the CDR3 reads CASSSLTGTVPSSPLHF. DNA of the CDR3: TGTGCCAGCAGCTCGCTTACCGGGACAGTTCCTTCGTCACCCCTCCACTTT. Full variable domain (missing parts from reference TRBV7-9 and TRBJ1-6): DTGVSQNPRHKITKRGQNVTFRCDPISEHNRLYWYRQTLGQGPEFLTYFQNEAQLEKSRLLSDRFSAERPKGSFSTLEIQRTEQGDSAMYLCASSSLTGTVPSSPLHFGNGTRLTVT.

The chain joins TRBV5-1 to TRBJ2-3; TRBD2 agrees at 12 bases. Germline CDR1 reads SGHRS; CDR2 reads YFSETQ. With 0 bases clipped from V and 4 bases from J, the junction kept 3 bases outside the gene matches. The CDR3 loop spans 16 amino acids. The DNA for the CDR3 is TGCGCCAGCAGCTTGGGACTAGCGGGAGATTCAGATACGCAGTATTTT. Its protein is CASSLGLAGDSDTQYF.

This clonotype has a count of ten or more. V is TRBV18 and J is TRBJ2-1, with TRBD2 matching 10 bases. Looked up from germline, CDR1 is KGHSH and CDR2 is LQKENI. Trimming cost V 2 bases and J 5 bases; bases outside gene matches: 6. The CDR3 consists of 16 residues. The CDR3 region has the DNA TGTGCCAGCTCACCAAGGCTAGCGGGAGACGACAATGAGCAGTTCTTC. It is translated as CASSPRLAGDDNEQFF.

V is TRBV7-2 and J is TRBJ2-3, with 7 nucleotides matching TRBD2. The CDR3 extends over 15 amino acids. From germline, CDR1 is SGHTA and CDR2 FQGNSA. V shed 2 bases and J 1 base; nucleotides not matched to a gene: 3. The CDR3 coding sequence is TGTGCCAGCAGCTTATCCCTAGCGGGCACAGATACGCAGTATTTT. It translates to CASSLSLAGTDTQYF.

The V call is TRBV12-3 or TRBV12-4, the J call TRBJ2-7, with D possibly called TRBD1 or TRBD2 (5 bases each). This CDR3 is built from 15 residues. V dropped 6 bases and J dropped 1 base, with 16 bases sitting between them. CDR3 in amino acids: CASSYARGFSYEQYF. CDR3 bases: TGTGCCAGCAGCTACGCGAGGGGCTTTTCCTACGAGCAGTACTTC.

There are a few counts of this clonotype. The rearrangement uses TRBV7-2 and TRBJ2-7; 7 bases are a match to TRBD2. The CDR3 has 17 amino acids. With V trimmed by 3 bases and J by 2 bases, 13 bases remained unmatched. In germline, CDR1 is SGHTA, CDR2 FQGNSA. The chain's CDR3 is CASSFPTEVGLTYEQYF. For the CDR3, the DNA is TGTGCCAGCAGCTTCCCGACAGAGGTGGGACTAACCTACGAGCAGTACTTC.

This clonotype was detected ten times or more. Lacking the conserved final phenylalanine or tryptophan, this CDR3 likely reflects a read error. Because the CDR3's place on the DNA is in doubt, the DNA is left out and the CDR3 is given as listed by TCRdb. The rearrangement joins TRBV6-1 to TRBJ2-1; TRBD2, as called in the table, went unchecked against the DNA. The CDR3 length is 14 residues, termini included. Per germline, CDR1 MNHNS and CDR2 SASEGT. The CDR3 loop reads CASSGFQGGTPLFG.

In its sample, this clonotype was seen many times. CDR3 sequence: CASSSTYRENTEAFF. In DNA, the CDR3 is TGTGCCAGCAGCTCAACATACAGGGAGAACACTGAAGCTTTCTTT. V gene TRBV7-9 combines with J gene TRBJ1-1; D might be TRBD1 (6 bases). V lost 4 bases and J 1 base, leaving 13 bases between the germline ends. Germline lookup yields CDR1 SEHNR and CDR2 FQNEAQ (reference sequence). CDR3 size: 15 residues.

As regards this clonotype: At one of its ends the junction is not consistent with the germline gene, which may arise from a read error. This chain links TRBV19 with TRBJ1-4; D uncertain. Germline CDR1 reads LNHDA; CDR2 reads SQIVND (reference sequence). The CDR3 is 17 amino acids. The CDR3 here is CASSKLAGGIGNGKLFF. The CDR3 DNA reads TGTGCCAGTAGTAAATTGGCAGGCGGGATCGGTAATGGAAAACTGTTTTTT.

V and J are TRBV3-1 and TRBJ2-3; 12 bases are a match to TRBD2. V lost 4 bases, J lost 6 bases, and 2 bases stayed unmatched. In germline, CDR1 is LGHDT, CDR2 YNNKEL (reference sequence). The CDR3 is made up of 14 amino acids. The CDR3 nucleotides read TGTGCCAGCAGCCCGACTAGCGGGAGTGATACGCAGTATTTT. Its translation is CASSPTSGSDTQYF.

In its sample, this clonotype was seen many times. The V call is TRBV24-1, the J call TRBJ1-2; D gene ambiguous. V was pared by 3 bases and J by 6 bases, with 16 bases between. The CDR3 is 15 amino acids. The germline V gene has CDR1 KGHDR and CDR2 SFDVKD. CDR3 amino acids: CATSDRGSGYDGYTF. The CDR3 DNA is TGTGCCACCAGTGATAGAGGCAGCGGCTATGATGGCTACACCTTC.

Ten or more counts support this clonotype. This sequence joins TRBV5-1 and TRBJ2-3; weak D call: TRBD1 (6 bases). Germline CDR1 is SGHRS and CDR2 is YFSETQ. Between the trimmed V and J ends, which lost 4 bases and 3 bases, there was a span of 12 bases. This CDR3 contains 14 residues. The DNA of the CDR3 is TGCGCCAGCAGCGACGGACAGACTACAGATACGCAGTATTTT. Its protein is CASSDGQTTDTQYF.

The CDR3 bases are TGTGCCAGCAGCTGGGGCACTAGCGGGGGTTACAATGAGCAGTTCTTC. This translates into CASSWGTSGGYNEQFF. The rearrangement joins TRBV5-6 to TRBJ2-1, with 11 bases matching TRBD2. Losses at the gene ends were 3 bases for V and 4 bases for J; bases not matched to a gene: 6. This CDR3 comprises 16 residues. Germline lookup yields CDR1 SGHDT and CDR2 YYEEEE.

The rearrangement uses TRBV7-2 and TRBJ1-3; TRBD1 matches at 7 bases. CDR1 is SGHTA, CDR2 FQGNSA, per germline. CDR3 length: 15 amino acids. Losses at the gene ends were 5 bases for V and 2 bases for J; bases not matched to a gene: 6. The CDR3 sequence is CASSLYTGAGNTIYF. The CDR3 DNA sequence: TGTGCCAGCAGCCTCTATACAGGGGCTGGAAACACCATATATTTT.

The sample holds many counts of this clonotype. The chain recombines TRBV4-1 with TRBJ1-3; D unclear. V was clipped by 2 bases and J by 0 bases, with 11 bases between them. Germline CDR1 is MGHRA and CDR2 is YSYEKL. This CDR3 spans 16 amino acids. The CDR3 coding sequence is TGCGCCAGCAGCCAACCCGACGGCCGCTCTGGAAACACCATATATTTT. This codes for CASSQPDGRSGNTIYF.

The CDR3 protein is CASSLPSGSSDEQFF. The CDR3 nucleotides read TGTGCCAGCAGCTTACCTAGCGGGAGTTCGGATGAGCAGTTCTTC. The chain employs TRBV7-2 and TRBJ2-1, with 10 bases that match TRBD2. Germline V gene sequence: CDR1 SGHTA, CDR2 FQGNSA. The CDR3 consists of 15 residues. Germline trimming cut 2 bases from V and 8 bases from J; bases unmatched to any gene: 6.

Only a few counts were recorded for this clonotype. The gene calls are TRBV11-2 and TRBJ2-7; D remains ambiguous. Between the trimmed V and J ends, which lost 5 bases and 2 bases, there was a span of 13 bases. The CDR3 has 14 residues. Germline V CDR1 and CDR2: SGHAT, FQNNGV. The CDR3 reads CASSPRLPTYEQYF. The CDR3 DNA is TGTGCCAGCAGCCCCCGGCTTCCCACCTACGAGCAGTACTTC.